Shown below are 15 T cell receptor beta chains from a single sample sequenced in a study of OX40 agonist ivuxolimab in advanced cancers. Repertoires were generated with immunoSEQ multiplex PCR, while TCRdb's copy carries only in-frame clones and drops some. This table has 45,000 or so clones, approximately 86% appearing once. The source was CD4+ or CD8+ T cells sorted from blood, collected in a trial of the OX40 agonist ivuxolimab. All receptors come from an adult with an advanced solid tumor such as melanoma, head and neck, liver or kidney cancer.

CDR3 residues: CASSFGTNTGELFF. CDR3 in DNA: TGTGCCAGCAGCTTCGGAACGAACACCGGGGAGCTGTTTTTT. V usage is TRBV7-6 and J usage is TRBJ2-2; D gene unclear. This CDR3 region has 14 residues. The germline V gene has CDR1 SGHVS and CDR2 FNYEAQ. V lost 3 bases and J 0 bases, leaving 5 bases between the germline ends.

This chain uses TRBV14 with TRBJ2-2, with D uncertain. CDR1 and CDR2 (germline): SGHDN, FVKESK. The germline V and J ends were trimmed by 0 bases and 1 base, with 15 bases remaining between them. The CDR3 covers 18 residues. In DNA form, the CDR3 reads TGTGCCAGCAGCCAAGATCATATGGGCCCGCTGAACACCGGGGAGCTGTTTTTT. Its translation is CASSQDHMGPLNTGELFF.

This chain links TRBV7-3 with TRBJ2-1; 8 bases map to TRBD2. The V segment lost 5 bases and the J segment 3 bases; nucleotides outside the gene matches: 6. Germline loops: CDR1 SGHTA, CDR2 FQGTGA. The CDR3 covers 15 residues. The CDR3 nucleotides are TGTGCCAGCAGCCCCCGGGAGGGGGACTACAATGAGCAGTTCTTC. Translating it yields CASSPREGDYNEQFF.

CDR3 in DNA: TGTGCCAGCGCCTTAGCGGGAGCCGGCTACGAGCAGTACTTC. It is translated as CASALAGAGYEQYF. The chain has TRBV27 and TRBJ2-7, with 9 nucleotides matching TRBD2. This CDR3 is 14 amino acids long. Germline CDR1 MNHEY, CDR2 SMNVEV (reference sequence). J gave up 3 bases and V 8 bases, and 8 bases lay outside the gene matches.

CDR3 region: CASSGRGGNTGELFF. CDR3 sequence (DNA): TGTGCCAGCAGCGGAAGGGGGGGAAACACCGGGGAGCTGTTTTTT. The chain has TRBV7-9 and TRBJ2-2; possible D gene TRBD2, 7 bases. Germline V gene lookup returns CDR1 SEHNR and CDR2 FQNEAQ (reference sequence). The V gene lost 5 bases and the J gene lost 2 bases, with 12 bases spanning the gap. There are 15 residues in the CDR3.

The chain joins TRBV27 to TRBJ2-1; D gene unclear. Germline CDR1 MNHEY, CDR2 SMNVEV (reference sequence). The CDR3 totals 11 residues. Trimming took 3 bases from V and 10 from J, leaving 7 bases between them. CDR3 sequence: CASSLGIEQFF. CDR3 nucleotides: TGTGCCAGCAGTTTGGGGATCGAGCAGTTCTTC.

The chain employs TRBV7-6 and TRBJ2-5, with TRBD2 as a possible D gene (5 bases). Trimming shortened V by 6 bases and J by 5 bases, and 16 bases separated the two germline ends. This CDR3 region has 14 residues. Germline loops: CDR1 SGHVS, CDR2 FNYEAQ. The CDR3 spells CASSEPVPGETQYF. In nucleotides, the CDR3 is TGTGCCAGCAGTGAACCTGTGCCGGGGGAGACCCAGTACTTC.

This clone was observed once. The chain combines TRBV30 with TRBJ2-5, with TRBD2 identical over 9 bases. This CDR3 region has 15 residues. J gave up 2 bases and V 4 bases, and 8 bases lay outside the gene matches. Germline V gene sequence: CDR1 GTSNPN, CDR2 SVGIG (reference sequence). Here the CDR3 DNA reads TGTGCCTGGACTAATAGCGGGGGCCTTCAAGAGACCCAGTACTTC. Protein product: CAWTNSGGLQETQYF.

The chain is built from TRBV7-9 and TRBJ2-1; possible D gene TRBD2, 6 bases. The germline CDR1 and CDR2 sequences are SEHNR and FQNEAQ (reference sequence). The ends were cut back, 3 bases at V and 2 bases at J, with 14 bases in the middle. The CDR3 length is 16 residues. CDR3 region: CASSFRPGLAYNEQFF. DNA of the CDR3: TGTGCCAGCAGCTTTCGTCCGGGACTGGCCTACAATGAGCAGTTCTTC.

V and J are TRBV7-6 and TRBJ1-4, with 8 bases lining up with TRBD1. Germline CDR1 SGHVS, CDR2 FNYEAQ. This CDR3 contains 15 residues. J lost 5 bases, V lost 5 bases, and 7 bases had no gene match. The DNA for the CDR3 is TGTGCCAGCAGCGAAACAGGGGGGCTCAATGAAAAACTGTTTTTT. Residues: CASSETGGLNEKLFF.

The CDR3 spells CASSTRASGGTGELFF. The CDR3 nucleotides read TGTGCCAGCAGCACCCGGGCCTCCGGCGGCACCGGGGAGCTGTTTTTT. The chain couples TRBV7-3 to TRBJ2-2; the D is unclear. The CDR3 is made up of 16 amino acids. In germline, CDR1 is SGHTA, CDR2 FQGTGA. V lost 5 bases, J lost 4 bases, and 17 bases lay in between.

This sequence joins TRBV10-3 and TRBJ1-4; D perhaps matches TRBD1 (5 bases). This CDR3 has 15 amino acids. Germline CDR1 ENHRY, CDR2 SYGVKD. Trimming shortened V by 2 bases and J by 8 bases, and 15 bases separated the two germline ends. The CDR3 reads CAISENRGEGEKLFF. CDR3 coding DNA: TGTGCCATCAGTGAGAATAGAGGGGAGGGAGAAAAACTGTTTTTT.

This clone was seen only once. V gene TRBV27 combines with J gene TRBJ2-7, with no clear D. Germline-derived CDR1 and CDR2 are MNHEY and SMNVEV (reference sequence). This CDR3 is 14 amino acids long. V was shortened by 4 bases and J by 2 bases, with 12 bases between the two germline ends. The CDR3: CASSSRTETYEQYF. In DNA form, the CDR3 reads TGTGCCAGCAGTTCCAGAACTGAGACCTACGAGCAGTACTTC.

V and J are TRBV5-1 and TRBJ2-7; TRBD1 might be the D (6 bases). There are 16 residues in the CDR3. V lost 1 base and J lost 3, with 17 bases in between. Looked up from germline, CDR1 is SGHRS and CDR2 is YFSETQ. This chain's CDR3 is CASSLTPGASYYEQYF. For the CDR3, the DNA is TGCGCCAGCAGCTTGACTCCAGGGGCCTCCTACTACGAGCAGTACTTC.

The chain carries TRBV19 and TRBJ2-7; 8 bases match TRBD1. The CDR3 is 14 residues long. CDR1 and CDR2 from the germline V gene are LNHDA and SQIVND (reference sequence). The V segment lost 1 base and the J segment 4 bases; nucleotides outside the gene matches: 3. The CDR3 loop is CASSIGQGRYEQYF. The CDR3 DNA follows: TGTGCCAGTAGTATAGGACAGGGGAGGTACGAGCAGTACTTC.